What follows are 18 T cell receptor beta chains derived from one specimen sequenced in a study of PD-1 blockade in classical Hodgkin lymphoma. Each patient experienced a relapse that followed autologous stem cell transplantation, and brentuximab vedotin exposure varied. TCRdb's table, derived via immunoSEQ multiplex PCR, lists solely in-frame clones and lacks some. The data hold 40,000 to 50,000 clones, with about 70% observed a single time. Specimen: peripheral blood mononuclear cells (PBMCs), collected at baseline. The receptors derive from a human donor with classical Hodgkin lymphoma.

The chain links TRBV28 to TRBJ2-7, with D perhaps matching TRBD1 (6 bases). Germline CDR1 is MDHEN and CDR2 is SYDVKM. The CDR3 contains 16 residues. Deletions cut 5 bases from V and 1 base from J, with 18 bases between. The CDR3 spells CASSTPDSRLSYEQYF. DNA of the CDR3: TGTGCCAGCAGTACTCCGGACAGCCGGCTTTCCTACGAGCAGTACTTC. The variable domain in full, completed from reference TRBV28 and TRBJ2-7, reads DVKVTQSSRYLVKRTGEKVFLECVQDMDHENMFWYRQDPGLGLRLIYFSYDVKMKEKGDIPEGYSVSREKKERFSLILESASTNQTSMYLCASSTPDSRLSYEQYFGPGTRLTVT.

The genes are TRBV20-1 and TRBJ2-3; D ambiguous. Germline CDR1 DFQATT, CDR2 SNEGSKA (reference sequence). Trimming cost V 5 bases and J 9 bases, with 9 bases left between them. The CDR3 contains 10 residues. CDR3 nucleotide sequence: TGCAGTGCTCGACTCGAGACGCAGTATTTT. The encoded protein is CSARLETQYF.

This chain joins TRBV11-2 and TRBJ2-7; a possible D gene is TRBD2 (5 bases). The CDR3 loop spans 12 amino acids. CDR1 SGHAT and CDR2 FQNNGV come from the germline V gene. V shed 5 bases and J shed 7 bases, with 12 bases lying between them. The CDR3 region is CASSPEVGEQYF. DNA for the CDR3: TGTGCCAGCAGCCCGGAGGTAGGGGAGCAGTACTTC. The whole variable domain, remainder taken from reference TRBV11-2 and TRBJ2-7, is EAGVAQSPRYKIIEKRQSVAFWCNPISGHATLYWYQQILGQGPKLLIQFQNNGVVDDSQLPKDRFSAERLKGVDSTLKIQPAKLEDSAVYLCASSPEVGEQYFGPGTRLTVT.

The gene calls are TRBV29-1 and TRBJ2-1, with 8 bases matching TRBD2. CDR1 SQVTM and CDR2 ANQGSEA come from the germline V gene. The CDR3 is 15 residues long. The ends lost 8 bases at V and 0 bases at J; junction bases unmatched: 9. The CDR3 DNA sequence: TGCAGCATACTTATTACTAGCGGCTCCTACAATGAGCAGTTCTTC. It codes for CSILITSGSYNEQFF.

This chain connects TRBV19 to TRBJ1-2; D remains unclear. V lost 0 bases and J lost 8, with 16 bases in between. The germline gives CDR1 LNHDA, CDR2 SQIVND (reference sequence). This CDR3 is built from 15 residues. This chain's CDR3 is CASSIDLPRRGGYTF. CDR3 DNA: TGTGCCAGTAGTATAGATCTCCCACGAAGAGGCGGCTACACCTTC.

The V call is TRBV28, the J call TRBJ1-3; D remains ambiguous. Germline loops: CDR1 MDHEN, CDR2 SYDVKM. This CDR3 region has 17 residues. The V end lost 5 bases, the J end lost 0 bases, and 17 bases lay between the germline ends. In nucleotides, the CDR3 is TGTGCCAGCAGTCCCAACACCCCAGGAATCTCTGGAAACACCATATATTTT. Translating it yields CASSPNTPGISGNTIYF.

The rearrangement links TRBV7-9 to TRBJ1-1; no clear D gene. Germline V CDR1 and CDR2: SEHNR, FQNEAQ (reference sequence). V lost 1 base to trimming and J lost 7 bases, with 10 bases between them. The CDR3 is 13 residues long. The CDR3 region is CASSLGAPLEAFF. The CDR3 bases are TGTGCCAGCAGCTTAGGGGCCCCCCTTGAAGCTTTCTTT.

The V call is TRBV27, the J call TRBJ2-5; 12 bases match TRBD2. The germline gives CDR1 MNHEY, CDR2 SMNVEV (reference sequence). J gave up 5 bases and V 5 bases, and 9 bases lay outside the gene matches. The CDR3 is 16 residues long. The DNA of the CDR3 is TGTGCCAGCAGTCCCCGGACTAGCGGGACGGGGGAGACCCAGTACTTC. This translates into CASSPRTSGTGETQYF.

This clone was counted a few times. The chain joins TRBV6-6 to TRBJ2-1; D perhaps matches TRBD1 (6 bases). The CDR3 has 14 amino acids. With 6 bases removed from V and 8 bases from J, the gap between germline ends came to 17 bases. Germline values: CDR1 MNHNY, CDR2 SVGAGI (reference sequence). Written as DNA, the CDR3 is TGTGCCAGCAGCCCCTGGACAGCCGCTTATGAGCAGTTCTTC. Residues: CASSPWTAAYEQFF.

V usage is TRBV18 and J usage is TRBJ1-4, with D unclear. The V gene lost 6 bases and the J gene lost 7 bases, with 9 bases spanning the gap. The length of the CDR3 is 12 residues. The V gene's germline CDR1 is KGHSH and CDR2 LQKENI. The CDR3 DNA reads TGTGCCAGCTCCCAATCAGGTGAAAAACTGTTTTTT. Translated, it gives CASSQSGEKLFF.

This clone was detected only a few times. The rearrangement links TRBV27 to TRBJ2-2; 11 bases match TRBD2. Germline V CDR1 and CDR2: MNHEY, SMNVEV (reference sequence). The CDR3 contains 15 residues. Trimming cost V 3 bases and J 4 bases; bases outside gene matches: 1. CDR3 DNA: TGTGCCAGCAGTTTTAGCGGGAGGGCCACCGGGGAGCTGTTTTTT. Its protein product is CASSFSGRATGELFF.

V usage is TRBV6-1 and J usage is TRBJ1-3, with a possible D match to TRBD1 (5 bases). The CDR3 totals 13 residues. Germline V CDR1 and CDR2: MNHNS, SASEGT. V was clipped by 9 bases and J by 2 bases, with 11 bases between them. In DNA form, the CDR3 reads TGTGCCAGGGGGGGAGTTACTGGAAACACCATATATTTT. Translated, it gives CARGGVTGNTIYF.

This clone was seen more than once but under ten times. The V and J genes are TRBV7-9 and TRBJ2-7, with 7 bases lining up with TRBD1. V was clipped by 5 bases and J by 1 base; unmatched bases: 5. Germline CDR1 SEHNR, CDR2 FQNEAQ (reference sequence). The CDR3 has 14 amino acids. The DNA for the CDR3 is TGTGCCAGCAGCCCGCAGGGACAGTCCTACGAGCAGTACTTC. It encodes CASSPQGQSYEQYF.

The chain links TRBV10-3 to TRBJ1-1; D is unclear. The CDR3 is 14 amino acids. Trimming left V 0 bases short and J 1 base short, with 6 bases between. The germline V gene encodes CDR1 ENHRY and CDR2 SYGVKD. CDR3 protein: CAISESSQNTEAFF. CDR3 DNA sequence: TGTGCCATCAGTGAGTCTTCCCAGAACACTGAAGCTTTCTTT.

J is TRBJ2-3 and V is TRBV7-2; D gene uncertain. Trimming removed 6 bases from V and 2 bases from J, with 6 bases in between. The CDR3 consists of 12 residues. Looked up from germline, CDR1 is SGHTA and CDR2 is FQGNSA. The CDR3 coding sequence is TGTGCCAGCAGTCTTCTCACAGATACGCAGTATTTT. Translating it yields CASSLLTDTQYF.

The V gene is TRBV18, the J gene TRBJ1-3, with no clear D. Germline V CDR1 and CDR2: KGHSH, LQKENI. Between the trimmed V and J ends, which lost 1 base and 9 bases, there was a span of 7 bases. The CDR3 is 12 amino acids. The CDR3 DNA is TGTGCCAGCTCACCACTATCGGGCACCATATATTTT. It yields the protein CASSPLSGTIYF.

In its sample, this clone was seen a few times. The chain links TRBV11-2 to TRBJ1-2, with TRBD1 identical over 8 bases. V was clipped by 1 base and J by 7 bases; unmatched bases: 5. CDR3 size: 14 residues. Germline V gene sequence: CDR1 SGHAT, CDR2 FQNNGV. For the CDR3, the DNA is TGTGCCAGCAGCTTAGGGGACAGGATCAGTGGCTACACCTTC. Translating gives CASSLGDRISGYTF. The whole variable domain, filled in from reference TRBV11-2 and TRBJ1-2, reads EAGVAQSPRYKIIEKRQSVAFWCNPISGHATLYWYQQILGQGPKLLIQFQNNGVVDDSQLPKDRFSAERLKGVDSTLKIQPAKLEDSAVYLCASSLGDRISGYTFGSGTRLTVV.

The chain couples TRBV15 to TRBJ2-5; D gene unclear. TRBJ2-7 explains the end of the DNA better; the J call may be wrong. Germline CDR1 is LNHNV and CDR2 is YYDKDF (reference sequence). This CDR3 is built from 14 residues. The CDR3 DNA follows: TGTGCCACCAGCAGGGACGGTCCCTCCTACGAGCAGTACTTC. This gives the protein CATSRDGPSYEQYF.